A single T cell receptor beta chain is shown here with its context. Its antigen is still unknown. CDR3 size: 16 residues. V lost 5 bases to trimming and J lost 0 bases, with 14 bases between them. The germline V gene encodes CDR1 MDHEN and CDR2 SYDVKM. Repertoires were generated with immunoSEQ multiplex PCR, while TCRdb's copy carries only in-frame clones and drops some. This sample has tens of thousands of clones; more than 75% occur once, and the top ten carry less than 20%. The data originate from a study of T cell responses to AZD1222 COVID-19 vaccine. Study-wide findings and caveats: Clonal diversity was possibly underestimated; the donors were predominantly white British and more often female.

The gene calls are TRBV28 and TRBJ1-5; D remains unclear. This receptor was identified in an adult who received the AZD1222 COVID-19 vaccine. Source: peripheral blood, taken 28 days after the second AZD1222 dose. CDR3 region: CASSPSFGFSNQPQHF. Here the CDR3 DNA reads TGTGCCAGCAGTCCGTCTTTCGGTTTTAGCAATCAGCCCCAGCATTTT.